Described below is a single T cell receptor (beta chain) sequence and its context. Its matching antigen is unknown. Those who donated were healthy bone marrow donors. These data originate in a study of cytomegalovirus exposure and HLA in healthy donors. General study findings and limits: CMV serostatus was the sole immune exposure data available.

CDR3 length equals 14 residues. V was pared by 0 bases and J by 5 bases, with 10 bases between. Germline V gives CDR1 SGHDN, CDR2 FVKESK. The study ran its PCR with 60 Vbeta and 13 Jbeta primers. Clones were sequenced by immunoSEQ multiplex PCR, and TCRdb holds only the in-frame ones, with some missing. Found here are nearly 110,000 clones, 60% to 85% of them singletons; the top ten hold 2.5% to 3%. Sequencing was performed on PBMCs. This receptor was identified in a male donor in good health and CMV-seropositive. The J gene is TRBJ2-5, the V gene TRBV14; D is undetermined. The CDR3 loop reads CASSQERSVETQYF. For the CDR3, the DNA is TGTGCCAGCAGCCAAGAAAGGAGCGTGGAGACCCAGTACTTC.